What follows is one T cell receptor (beta chain) and its context. Its antigen is unknown. This record belongs to a study of regulatory T cells in long-lasting Graves disease. The wider study: Graves' disease counted as persistent after over 5 years of antithyroid drugs with positive TSH receptor antibodies.

Stated time point: persistent/refractory GD, antithyroid drugs over 5 years with positive TRAb. Making the TCR library involved RNA that had been extracted from PBMCs. It was an endocrinology department in Xi'an, China, that provided the patients. Researchers made TCR beta libraries by using iRepertoire HTBI primers and running Arm-PCR on CDR3 regions. MiXCR, applied by TCRdb to the multiplex PCR reads, yields one record per CDR3 protein. The table has over 350,000 distinct CDR3 sequences, roughly 20% seen once. The study's findings and limits: Compared with new cases, persistent Graves' patients showed reduced TCR diversity.

This sequence originates from a female donor with Graves disease. Sequences were derived from peripheral blood mononuclear cells (PBMCs), sampled when the disease was refractory, from a patient treated with antithyroid drugs.

This CDR3 reads CASSRTGLYEQYF. The DNA for the CDR3 is TGTGCCAGCAGCCGGACAGGGCTCTACGAGCAGTACTTC. This chain connects TRBV7-2 to TRBJ2-7; 8 positions match TRBD1. The V and J ends lost 5 bases and 3 bases, in that order; junction bases with no gene match: 3. Germline V gene data show CDR1 as SGHTA and CDR2 as FQGNSA. The CDR3 is 13 amino acids.